This TCR beta chain appears in the sequencing data of a study of T cells expressing NK-cell markers. Across the whole study: Seven donors tested HCMV-seropositive and one tested seronegative among the eight sequenced. Study results and caveats: Clones of NKG2C+ T cells that had expanded were of unclear HCMV specificity.

TCRdb reprocessed the 5' RACE reads; each CDR3 protein has one entry and no DNA is given. The table for this sample gives 400,000 to 450,000 distinct CDR3 sequences. On this clonotype itself: Its matching antigen is unknown.

The sample taken for sequencing was blood T cells: a sorted CD56 or NKG2C T cell subset, CD4+ or CD8+ T cells, or bulk PBMC T cells (not recorded which). The source is a woman aged 18 to 69 in good health.

This CDR3 reads CASRVSSGIGSPEQFF. V usage is TRBV2 and J usage is TRBJ2-1; TCRdb outputs TRBD2, but without DNA this stays unchecked. This CDR3 region has 16 residues. Germline lookup yields CDR1 SNHLY and CDR2 FYNNEI.